This is a list of T cell receptor beta chains from one sample in a study of shared clonotypes between healthy human individuals. The data were produced by immunoSEQ multiplex PCR, yet TCRdb's version contains in-frame clones alone and is incomplete. The repertoire holds about 2 million clones, with about 95% as singletons. Sequenced material: naive CD8+ T cells sorted from blood. The receptors stem from a man between 18 and 29 years old in good health. CDR3s include the opening cysteine and the closing phenylalanine or tryptophan. The D gene is left open where the match is weak. Size is omitted from some rows. Given values are once, few, many or a class for expanded clones.

-,-,TRBV30,TRBJ2-3,TGTGCCTGGAGACAAAGGGGGGAAACAGATACGCAGTATTTT,CAWRQRGETDTQYF
-,-,TRBV19,TRBJ1-5,TGTGCCAGTGATGGGGGGGCGCAGGTTCTCAATCAGCCCCAGCATTTT,CASDGGAQVLNQPQHF
TRBD1,few,TRBV10-2,TRBJ2-7,TGCGCCAGCAGTGAGTCGGGGGGACAGGGGTTGAACGAGCAGTACTTC,CASSESGGQGLNEQYF
-,-,TRBV7-7,TRBJ2-7,TGTGCTAGCAGCTTAGCGGAGGGGGAGGAGCAGTACTTC,CASSLAEGEEQYF
TRBD2,-,TRBV2,TRBJ2-1,TGTGCCAGCAGTGATACTAGCGGGGCGGGTGAGCAGTTCTTC,CASSDTSGAGEQFF
-,-,TRBV5-6,TRBJ2-2,TGTGCCAGCAGCCTCTACGGGGAGCTGTTTTTT,CASSLYGELFF
-,-,TRBV5-6,TRBJ1-1,TGTGCCAGCAGCTTGTTTTCCACTGAAGCTTTCTTT,CASSLFSTEAFF
TRBD2,-,TRBV7-9,TRBJ2-1,TGTGCCAGCACCCCCCCCCGGGGGGACAATGAGCAGTTCTTC,CASTPPRGDNEQFF
TRBD2,-,TRBV7-2,TRBJ2-7,TGTGCCAGCAGCTTGGGACTAGGCTACGAGCAGTACTTC,CASSLGLGYEQYF
-,-,TRBV2,TRBJ1-1,TGTGCCAGCACTTTGGGGGGACTGACTGAAGCTTTCTTT,CASTLGGLTEAFF
-,-,TRBV28,TRBJ2-7,TGTGCCAGCAGTCTTGAGAGCTCCTACGAGCAGTACTTC,CASSLESSYEQYF
-,-,TRBV7-9,TRBJ2-7,TGTGCCAGCAGCCCCCGAGGCAACTACGAGCAGTACTTC,CASSPRGNYEQYF
-,once,TRBV4-1,TRBJ1-6,TGCGCCAGCAGCCAAGATGCAGGGTATACACCCCTCCACTTT,CASSQDAGYTPLHF
-,-,TRBV21-1,TRBJ2-2,TGTGCCAGCAGTCCAACCGGGACTAAGAACACCGGGGAGCTGTTTTTT,CASSPTGTKNTGELFF
TRBD1,few,TRBV11-2,TRBJ1-2,TGTGCCAGCAGCTTAGACGGGACAGAGCTCTATGGCTACACCTTC,CASSLDGTELYGYTF
TRBD1,-,TRBV30,TRBJ1-2,TGTGCCTGGGACAGGGGTAACTTC,CAWDRGNF
-,-,TRBV7-9,TRBJ2-5,TGTGCCAGCAGGGCGGGGTTGGAAGAGACCCAGTACTTC,CASRAGLEETQYF
-,once,TRBV9,TRBJ2-3,TGTGCCAGCAGCGTAGGTGGGGACCCAGATACGCAGTATTTT,CASSVGGDPDTQYF
TRBD2,-,TRBV7-8,TRBJ2-1,TGTGCCAGCAGCGAGACCCTAGCGGGCCCGGGCAGCGAGCAGTTCTTC,CASSETLAGPGSEQFF
-,-,TRBV5-4,TRBJ2-5,TGTGCCAGCAGCCCGGACACCGGAGGGGAGACCCAGTACTTC,CASSPDTGGETQYF
-,-,TRBV28,TRBJ2-2,TGTGCCAGCAGTTTACAGGGCGGAACCGGGGAGCTGTTTTTT,CASSLQGGTGELFF
-,few,TRBV7-9,TRBJ1-2,TGTGCCAGCAGCTTTTCTCCGGGGTCGGTTGGGTATGGCTACACCTTC,CASSFSPGSVGYGYTF
TRBD1,-,TRBV4-1,TRBJ2-3,TGCGCCAGCAGCCAAGATCCAGGGACAGGGCCCAAGGATACGCAGTATTTT,CASSQDPGTGPKDTQYF
-,-,TRBV6-1,TRBJ2-3,TGTGCCAGCAGTGAGTGGGACACTAGCACAGATACGCAGTATTTT,CASSEWDTSTDTQYF
TRBD2,-,TRBV25-1,TRBJ2-1,TGTGCCAGCAGTGAATTGGTAGCGGGACTGGGGAATGAGCAGTTCTTC,CASSELVAGLGNEQFF
-,-,TRBV5-4,TRBJ2-7,TGTGCCTCCCACCCCACGGGGCAAGGCGAGCAGTACTTC,CASHPTGQGEQYF
TRBD1,once,TRBV29-1,TRBJ2-3,TGCAGCGTGTATAACAGGGGGCTGGGTGTCACAGATACGCAGTATTTT,CSVYNRGLGVTDTQYF
-,-,TRBV29-1,TRBJ2-1,TGCAGCGTCGTGACAGAAAACAATGAGCAGTTCTTC,CSVVTENNEQFF